The entry below describes one TCR beta chain. The CDR3 runs to 13 residues. V dropped 3 bases and J dropped 2; count of bases not matched to a gene: 1. Germline CDR1 reads SGHRS; CDR2 reads YFSETQ. Per the study methods: Amplification with reference gene primers provided the estimates of nucleated cell counts. Measured with immunoSEQ multiplex PCR; TCRdb has only the in-frame clones, and not every one. V, J and clone size derive from that table, while D and trimming were established from the DNA sequence. The sample has around 20,000 clones, more than 85% seen once. The sample comes from a study of blood T cell repertoires in COVID-19. The overall study: Material from acute and convalescent COVID-19 was sourced from the United States, Italy and Spain. PBMCs, B-cell-depleted T cells, or T cells provided the cDNA or gDNA that made up the material.

Sequenced: peripheral blood. The chain employs TRBV5-1 and TRBJ2-7; 8 positions match TRBD2. The receptor was isolated from a man in his 70s with active COVID-19. Written as DNA, the CDR3 is TGCGCCAGCAGCTCGGGACTAGCCTACGAGCAGTACTTC. It yields the protein CASSSGLAYEQYF.